The text below deals with one T cell receptor beta chain. The data were taken from a study of blood T cell repertoires in COVID-19. The CDR3 extends over 14 amino acids. V was clipped by 0 bases and J by 5 bases; unmatched bases: 4. The V gene's germline CDR1 is ENHRY and CDR2 SYGVKD. Measured with immunoSEQ multiplex PCR; TCRdb has only the in-frame clones, and not every one. The table has some 150,000 clones, approximately 86% seen once. The V and J genes are TRBV10-3 and TRBJ2-7; TRBD1 agrees at 7 bases. This clonotype originated in a woman in her 50s with acute or convalescent COVID-19. The sequencing sample was made of peripheral blood. CDR3 DNA sequence: TGTGCCATCAGTGAGTCGCGACAGGGCCACGAGCAGTACTTC. Amino acid sequence: CAISESRQGHEQYF.